These T cell receptor beta chains were read from a single sample in a study of PD-L1 blockade in urothelial cancer. TCRdb's table, derived via immunoSEQ multiplex PCR, lists solely in-frame clones and lacks some. The sample contains some 56,000 clones, around 84% of which appear only once. This specimen consisted of PBMCs, obtained around atezolizumab (anti-PD-L1) treatment. The receptor source for this set is a man aged 45-65 years with urothelial cancer. Both conserved end residues are part of each CDR3. Some rows have no size entry. The others give once, few or many, or a class for an expanded clone.

j_call,clone_size,v_call,cdr3_aa
TRBJ2-7,.,TRBV6-5,CASSPGGSFYEQYF
TRBJ2-5,.,TRBV10-2,CASSRSGPRETQYF
TRBJ2-6,.,TRBV5-1,CASSSRGQAVSGANVLTF
TRBJ2-1,few,TRBV30,CACRLAGAYNEQFF
TRBJ2-4,.,TRBV6-4,CASSDSGHGLQYF
TRBJ2-3,.,TRBV5-1,CASSYETGTSGTDTQYF
TRBJ2-1,.,TRBV10-3,CAISGNYNEQFF
TRBJ2-5,.,TRBV11-2,CASSLGDRGFQETQYF
TRBJ2-7,.,TRBV10-2,CASTLLAAKGEQYF
TRBJ1-3,.,TRBV19,CASLNRGSGNTIYF
TRBJ1-3,.,TRBV6-1,CASGSQGATGNTIYF
TRBJ1-1,.,TRBV13,CASSVQGVRTEAFF
TRBJ1-4,once,TRBV5-1,CASSRQQGDNEKLFF
TRBJ2-6,.,TRBV29-1,CSVERSGANVLTF
TRBJ2-7,.,TRBV6-4,CASRTRDNSYEQYF
TRBJ2-3,.,TRBV21-1,CASSPGGFDLSDTQYF
TRBJ2-3,.,TRBV4-3,CASSQGPAGGGTDTQYF
TRBJ1-2,.,TRBV6-5,CASSYREGYGYTF
TRBJ2-2,.,TRBV4-3,CASRGQLITGELFF
TRBJ1-5,.,TRBV7-6,CASSRQGPNQPQHF
TRBJ2-5,.,TRBV25-1,CASRTGTGMSQYF
TRBJ2-5,.,TRBV28,CASGLAGKETQYF
TRBJ2-7,.,TRBV5-4,CASWDRNSYEQYF
TRBJ2-3,.,TRBV7-9,CASSSREVVADTQYF
TRBJ1-4,.,TRBV9,CASSAGPGQGGEKLFF
TRBJ1-5,.,TRBV30,CAWTIGGAPRNQPQHF
TRBJ2-1,.,TRBV30,CAWAGNSYNEQFF
TRBJ2-5,once,TRBV30,CAWSGEGGIQETQYF
TRBJ2-3,.,TRBV5-1,CASSSLLGGGAGTDTQYF
TRBJ1-5,.,TRBV6-1,CASSERQESILRFNQPQHF
TRBJ2-3,.,TRBV4-2,CASSLGRGGSHTQYF
TRBJ2-3,few,TRBV6-6,CATQRGTSAQTDTQYF
TRBJ2-3,.,TRBV27,CASSLSSTDTQYF
TRBJ2-7,.,TRBV4-3,CASSQAVASGLPGYEQYF
TRBJ2-7,.,TRBV18,CASSPGQGNEQYF
TRBJ2-1,.,TRBV9,CASSDLLQGARHNEQFF
TRBJ2-1,once,TRBV9,CASSPSQVDSYNEQFF
TRBJ1-5,.,TRBV5-4,CASSYEGQPQHF
TRBJ2-7,.,TRBV15,CATSRVQGYEQYF
TRBJ1-6,.,TRBV6-1,CASSARTGEAYNSPLHF
TRBJ2-7,.,TRBV15,CATSRHGLAGTYEQYF
TRBJ1-6,.,TRBV5-1,CASSLARGSSYNSPLHF
TRBJ2-1,.,TRBV28,CASSRDRALDNEQFF
TRBJ1-2,.,TRBV19,CASSIGQGANYGYTF
TRBJ2-3,few,TRBV18,CASSPPGTRSTDTQYF
TRBJ1-2,.,TRBV9,CASRPGGTGDYGYTF